The source of this TCR beta chain is a study of radiation and T cells in renal cell carcinoma (TCRdb year 2020). General notes on the study: In total, some 50 samples underwent TCR beta sequencing: around 26 tumors plus 27 peripheral blood samples. Across all 50 or so samples, 4,016,671 unique CDR3 nucleotide sequences, encoding approximately 2.5 million unique CDR3 amino acid sequences, were identified. The paper's findings and limits, for the study overall: Top tumor clonotypes rose in blood from baseline to 2 weeks post-radiation, then contracted by 4 weeks, suggesting transient expansion of tumor-resident clones. Effects of radiation dose or scheduling on the TCR repertoire could not be addressed with the single-armed trial design. Only small tumor regions of 0.95 to 1 g were available, so intratumoral heterogeneity was not captured. Because pretreatment tumor biopsies were not available, the study could not determine whether clonotypes were already present within the tumor at baseline. Compared with control tumors, irradiated tumors had a greater number of dominant CDR3 motifs, and these motifs made up a bigger portion of the repertoire. Irradiated tumors showed higher TCR clonality than controls, with the top 100 clonotypes averaging about 54% of the repertoire versus roughly 40% in nephrectomy-only tumors.

This clone was counted only a few times. Its antigen remains undetermined. It has no much larger one-base neighbor in the sample; base qualities were not kept. CDR1 LGHNT and CDR2 FRNRAP were looked up in the germline V gene. Trimming removed 10 bases from V and 1 base from J, leaving 16 bases between the germline ends. From its cysteine to its phenylalanine, the CDR3 spans 14 amino acids. Only the CDR3 DNA is retained, 42 bases long and in frame from the first base. The time point label corresponds to: tumor resected at nephrectomy. Interpreted using the paper, the treatment or condition label stands for: 15 Gy SBRT to primary tumor, nephrectomy 4 weeks later. Samples were obtained from a clinical trial, in which 15 Gy stereotactic body radiation therapy was delivered to primary renal cell carcinomas and nephrectomy was performed 4 weeks later. Renal cell carcinoma with clear cell pathology was present in all patients. Tumors were dissociated mechanically, digested with collagenase/hyaluronidase at 37 degrees C, processed in gentleMACS C tubes, and stored in liquid nitrogen. The QIAamp DNA Blood Mini Kit (Qiagen) was used to prepare genomic DNA for TCR sequencing. Samples were included in the analyses only if all quality control checks were passed.

TCR beta libraries were generated from genomic DNA with the immunoSEQ kit, following the manufacturer's recommendations. To prepare libraries, a first multiplex PCR with proprietary primers was run, followed by a second PCR that added unique barcodes, and a bead cleanup was done after each round. Each sample batch included a kit-provided positive control reaction and a negative control reaction. The final libraries underwent checking on an Agilent 4200 TapeStation D1000 ScreenTape, volumetric pooling, and quantification by qPCR. Sequencing was performed on an Illumina NextSeq500 with a MidOutput 150-cycle cartridge, and 156 Read1 and 15 Index1 cycles were run with kit custom primers. The pooled library was loaded at 0.75 to 1 pM, and about 20% PhiX control was spiked in. On the study's bioinformatics: The vendor-processed data were analyzed in R, and a clonotype was defined as all T cells that share the same CDR3 nucleotide sequence. In the clone abundance analyses, frequencies in each sample were normalized to that sample's 10,000 most abundant clones. Public T cell clones, which averaged fewer than five per sample, were removed prior to analysis. The dominant motif analysis was done with ImmunoMap using the PAM10 matrix, a gap penalty of 30, and a homology threshold of 0.3, and motifs with a cumulative frequency of at least 0.01 were considered dominant. An abundance difference of at least 32-fold between compartments was the criterion for calling clonotypes tumor-enriched or baseline blood-enriched. Similarity between tumor and blood repertoires was quantified using the Baroni-Urbani and Buser coefficient, and groups were compared with two-tailed Wilcoxon tests in R. TCRdb holds this immuneACCESS table with in-frame rearrangements only. Some clones are missing; in checked studies, unresolved V genes explain under half, and the rest has no known cause. V, J and clone size are taken as reported in that table, and D and trimming were inferred from the DNA itself. For this sample the table gives tens of thousands of clones, of which 45% to 50% were detected only once. More than 15% of the sample is in the top ten clones.

The input for sequencing was tumor tissue, taken from a patient whose treatment included radiotherapy and nephrectomy. The receptor comes from a woman between 50 and 59 years old with renal cell carcinoma. Rearrangement joined TRBV12-5 to TRBJ1-1; 5 matching bases give a weak D call of TRBD1. The DNA is as follows: TGTGCTACCTCCCGGGACGGGGGGAACACTGAAGCTTTCTTT. Its product reads: CATSRDGGNTEAFF.